This is a list of T cell receptor beta chains from one sample in a study of blood T cells in healthy people across ages. TCRdb processed the 5' RACE reads anew with MiXCR; each CDR3 protein has one entry. The profile shows approximately 1,700,000 distinct CDR3 sequences, around 42% of them singletons. Sequencing was performed on blood. The receptors come from a human donor in good health. CDR3s include the opening cysteine and the closing phenylalanine or tryptophan. The D gene is left open where the match is weak. Rows give clone size only sometimes, using once, few, many, or a class for an expanded clone.

j_call d_call v_call clone_size cdr3_nt cdr3_aa
TRBJ1-5 NA TRBV21-1 NA TGTGCCAGCAGCAAACTACAGGGGTGGAAGCAGCCCCAGCATTTT CASSKLQGWKQPQHF
TRBJ2-1 TRBD1 TRBV20-1 NA TGCAGTGCCCCGGGACAGGGATTTAATGAGCAGTTCTTC CSAPGQGFNEQFF
TRBJ2-3 TRBD2 TRBV5-1 NA TGCGCCAGCAGCCCAGCGGGGGGGTCCATGGGCACAGATACGCAGTATTTT CASSPAGGSMGTDTQYF
TRBJ2-3 TRBD2 TRBV20-1 NA TGCAGTGCTTTACAAGCGGGGGGAACCACAGATACGCAGTATTTT CSALQAGGTTDTQYF
TRBJ2-1 TRBD1 TRBV5-1 NA TGCGCCAGCAGCCTCGTGCCGGGACAGGGGACCCTTGAGCAGTTCTTC CASSLVPGQGTLEQFF
TRBJ1-1 NA TRBV6-2/TRBV6-3 NA TGTGCCAGCAGTTACTCGGATCAGGGGAGTGAAGCTTTCTTT CASSYSDQGSEAFF
TRBJ1-1 NA TRBV15 once TGTGCCACCAGCCGCGAGGAGGGGGAAACTGAAGCTTTCTTT CATSREEGETEAFF
TRBJ1-2 NA TRBV29-1 many TGCAGCGTGGTCTACGATGGCTACACCTTC CSVVYDGYTF
TRBJ2-5 TRBD2 TRBV7-8 NA TGTGCCAGCAGCTTAGGCGGGGGGGGGACAGAGACCCAGTACTTC CASSLGGGGTETQYF
TRBJ2-3 TRBD1 TRBV7-3 NA TGTGCCGGCAGCTCGACAGGGAGTAGCACAGATACGCAGTATTTT CAGSSTGSSTDTQYF
TRBJ2-7 NA TRBV29-1 NA TGCAGCGTTGAGGGGGGGACAGCTAGTTACGAGCAGTACTTC CSVEGGTASYEQYF
TRBJ2-3 TRBD2 TRBV6-5 few TGTGCCAGCGCTTCGAGCGGGGGCACAGATACGCAGTATTTT CASASSGGTDTQYF
TRBJ2-7 TRBD2 TRBV12-3/TRBV12-4 NA TGTGCCAGCACCCTCGGGCGGGGGTTCTCCTACGAGCAGTACTTC CASTLGRGFSYEQYF